The 24 T cell receptor beta chains below come from one sample, sequenced in a study of identical twins. TCRdb reprocessed the 5' RACE reads with MiXCR, giving one entry per CDR3 protein. The table shows approximately 700,000 distinct CDR3 sequences, with 6.1% occurring only once. The source material was naive T cells sorted from blood. The receptors shown here come from a man between 18 and 29 years old in good health.

This clonotype was found many times. The V and J genes are TRBV6-2 or TRBV6-3 and TRBJ2-3; D is uncertain. CDR1 is MNHEY, CDR2 SVGEGT, per germline. Trimming pared 4 bases from V and 2 bases from J, leaving 13 bases between. The CDR3 is made up of 15 amino acids. The CDR3 here is CASSFRVGVTDTQYF. CDR3 bases: TGTGCCAGCAGTTTCCGGGTGGGTGTCACAGATACGCAGTATTTT.

In this sample, this clonotype turned up many times. This sequence joins TRBV5-1 and TRBJ2-1; maybe TRBD1 (6 bases). From germline, CDR1 is SGHRS and CDR2 YFSETQ. Trimming took 5 bases from V and 8 from J, leaving 17 bases between them. CDR3 length equals 14 residues. The CDR3 region has the DNA TGCGCCAGCAGTCCACCGGGACCAGGGGATGAGCAGTTCTTC. This gives the protein CASSPPGPGDEQFF.

This clonotype was counted at least ten times. CDR3 amino acids: CASSRPGLAVQETQYF. CDR3 DNA sequence: TGTGCCAGCAGCCGTCCCGGACTAGCGGTCCAAGAGACCCAGTACTTC. The gene calls are TRBV12-3 or TRBV12-4 and TRBJ2-5; the match to TRBD2 covers 10 bases. Losses at the gene ends were 6 bases for V and 1 base for J; bases not matched to a gene: 8. The CDR3 spans 16 residues.

This clonotype was recorded at least ten times. The chain employs TRBV4-3 and TRBJ2-7, with D maybe TRBD2 (6 bases). CDR1 and CDR2 (germline): LGHNA, YSLEER. This CDR3 is built from 14 residues. V was trimmed by 0 bases and J by 7 bases, leaving 13 bases between them. The CDR3 region has the DNA TGCGCCAGCAGCCAAGATCGGGGGTCGGGAGAGCAGTACTTC. Translation: CASSQDRGSGEQYF.

This clonotype showed up many times. The V call is TRBV7-2, the J call TRBJ1-3; 8 bases are a match to TRBD1. J gave up 9 bases and V 3 bases, and 4 bases lay outside the gene matches. Germline V CDR1 and CDR2: SGHTA, FQGNSA. CDR3 size: 13 residues. Here the CDR3 reads CASSFWTGTTIYF. The CDR3 region has the DNA TGTGCCAGCAGCTTCTGGACAGGGACCACCATATATTTT.

The genes are TRBV3-1 and TRBJ2-5, with D perhaps TRBD1 (6 bases). The CDR3 has 16 amino acids. The V gene's germline CDR1 is LGHDT and CDR2 YNNKEL (reference sequence). V lost 5 bases and J lost 5, with 21 bases in between. CDR3 sequence (DNA): TGTGCCAGCAGCTTACGTACGTGGACAGCGAGGGAGACCCAGTACTTC. Translating gives CASSLRTWTARETQYF.

This clonotype was seen a few times. The junction departs from the called germline gene at one end, perhaps through a read error. This chain links TRBV20-1 with TRBJ1-1; D is uncertain. Germline V gene data show CDR1 as DFQATT and CDR2 as SNEGSKA (reference sequence). CDR3 size: 11 residues. CDR3: CSARGLSEAFF. As DNA, the CDR3 is TGCAGTGCCAGAGGACTCTCTGAAGCTTTCTTT.

This clonotype was picked up a small number of times. The chain employs TRBV7-2 and TRBJ2-1, with a possible D match to TRBD2 (6 bases). V was clipped by 6 bases and J by 3 bases, with 18 bases between them. The CDR3 runs 16 residues. The germline V gene has CDR1 SGHTA and CDR2 FQGNSA. CDR3 amino acids: CASSGGGATGYNEQFF. In DNA, the CDR3 is TGTGCCAGCAGTGGCGGAGGGGCGACTGGCTACAATGAGCAGTTCTTC.

A few counts support this clonotype. CDR3 in DNA: TGTGCCAGCAGGGCATTAACAGAGAACACTGAAGCTTTCTTT. This codes for CASRALTENTEAFF. This chain connects TRBV2 to TRBJ1-1, with D unresolved. Trimming removed 6 bases from V and 1 base from J, with 12 bases in between. This CDR3 is 14 amino acids long. Germline V gives CDR1 SNHLY, CDR2 FYNNEI.

This clonotype was counted only a few times. The rearrangement uses TRBV2 and TRBJ2-1, with 9 bases matching TRBD1. The germline gives CDR1 SNHLY, CDR2 FYNNEI. The CDR3 loop spans 15 amino acids. V lost 3 bases to trimming and J lost 9 bases; unmatched junction nucleotides: 9. This CDR3 reads CASSDGTGSWGEQFF. The CDR3 DNA reads TGTGCCAGCAGTGACGGGACAGGGAGTTGGGGTGAGCAGTTCTTC.

In this sample, this clonotype turned up many times. The gene calls are TRBV25-1 and TRBJ2-7, with 7 bases lining up with TRBD1. The J segment lost 2 bases and the V segment lost 10 bases, leaving 5 bases of the junction unmatched. CDR1 and CDR2 (germline): MGHDK, SYGVNS. The length of the CDR3 is 12 residues. The CDR3 DNA reads as TGTGCCAACTATGGACAGGCCTACGAGCAGTACGTC. Translation gives CANYGQAYEQYV.

This clonotype was found many times. The CDR3 sequence is CSVQTGTNQPQHF. CDR3 in DNA: TGCAGCGTACAAACAGGGACCAATCAGCCCCAGCATTTT. The gene calls are TRBV29-1 and TRBJ1-5; D perhaps matches TRBD1 (6 bases). Germline V gene data show CDR1 as SQVTM and CDR2 as ANQGSEA. The CDR3 loop spans 13 amino acids. The V gene lost 6 bases and the J gene lost 3 bases, with 12 bases spanning the gap.

There are a few counts of this clonotype. The rearrangement links TRBV14 to TRBJ2-1; 10 bases agree with TRBD2. The V segment lost 1 base and the J segment 1 base; nucleotides outside the gene matches: 10. Germline V gives CDR1 SGHDN, CDR2 FVKESK. CDR3 length equals 19 residues. CDR3: CASSQGFSGLAKSYNEQFF. DNA of the CDR3: TGTGCCAGCAGCCAAGGGTTTTCGGGACTAGCGAAATCCTACAATGAGCAGTTCTTC.

The chain has TRBV29-1 and TRBJ2-2; unclear D gene. The ends were cut back, 7 bases at V and 1 base at J, with 4 bases in the middle. CDR1 and CDR2 from the germline V gene are SQVTM and ANQGSEA. The CDR3 runs to 11 residues. CDR3 protein: CSGQNTGELFF. CDR3 coding DNA: TGCAGCGGGCAGAACACCGGGGAGCTGTTTTTT.

This clonotype has a count of ten or more. This rearrangement joins TRBV3-1 to TRBJ2-7, with no clear D. V lost 3 bases to trimming and J lost 5 bases, with 8 bases between them. CDR1 and CDR2 from the germline V gene are LGHDT and YNNKEL (reference sequence). This CDR3 spans 12 amino acids. The chain's CDR3 is CASSHPLDEQYF. Written as DNA, the CDR3 is TGTGCCAGCAGCCACCCCCTGGACGAGCAGTACTTC.

The chain employs TRBV20-1 and TRBJ1-1, with D hard to call. The CDR3 spans 13 residues. Trimming pared 2 bases from V and 0 bases from J, leaving 7 bases between. Germline CDR1 is DFQATT and CDR2 is SNEGSKA (reference sequence). The CDR3: CSARQTVNTEAFF. The CDR3 DNA follows: TGCAGTGCTAGACAGACCGTGAACACTGAAGCTTTCTTT.

The chain uses TRBV7-3 and TRBJ2-1; no clear D gene. Germline CDR1 and CDR2: SGHTA and FQGTGA. The CDR3 covers 15 residues. Between the trimmed V and J ends, which lost 5 bases and 5 bases, there was a span of 16 bases. CDR3 nucleotide sequence: TGTGCCAGCAGCCGTACGGCGGCTGGGAACAATGAGCAGTTCTTC. Translated, it gives CASSRTAAGNNEQFF.

This clonotype showed up just a few times. The V gene is TRBV27, the J gene TRBJ1-2; D uncertain. V lost 6 bases, J lost 4 bases, and 15 bases lay in between. CDR3 length equals 14 residues. Germline loops: CDR1 MNHEY, CDR2 SMNVEV (reference sequence). The DNA of the CDR3 is TGTGCCAGCAGCCCCATGGAGGGAGCCTATGGCTACACCTTC. Its protein product is CASSPMEGAYGYTF.

In this sample, this clonotype turned up a few times. The genes are TRBV11-2 and TRBJ2-2; maybe TRBD1 (5 bases). V was trimmed by 5 bases and J by 5 bases, leaving 18 bases between them. Germline V lookup: CDR1 SGHAT, CDR2 FQNNGV. The CDR3 extends over 16 amino acids. The CDR3 region has the DNA TGTGCCAGCAGCGCAGACGACGGACACCCAACCGGGGAGCTGTTTTTT. Its translation: CASSADDGHPTGELFF. Looking up the rest from reference TRBV11-2 and TRBJ2-2 gives the full variable domain: EAGVAQSPRYKIIEKRQSVAFWCNPISGHATLYWYQQILGQGPKLLIQFQNNGVVDDSQLPKDRFSAERLKGVDSTLKIQPAKLEDSAVYLCASSADDGHPTGELFFGEGSRLTVL.

This clonotype has at least ten counts. The DNA of the CDR3 is TGCAGTGCTAGAGACACCACCGGGGAGCTGTTTTTT. It is translated as CSARDTTGELFF. The rearrangement uses TRBV20-1 and TRBJ2-2; D is unclear. Trimming left V 0 bases short and J 4 bases short, with 3 bases between. The CDR3 runs 12 residues. Germline assignment: CDR1 DFQATT and CDR2 SNEGSKA (reference sequence).

This clonotype came up a few times. The gene calls are TRBV4-3 and TRBJ2-7, with a tentative D call TRBD2 (6 bases). Trimming pared 0 bases from V and 3 bases from J, leaving 12 bases between. Germline V gene data show CDR1 as LGHNA and CDR2 as YSLEER. The CDR3 length is 15 residues. The CDR3: CASSQDLQGGYEQYF. CDR3 DNA: TGCGCCAGCAGCCAAGATTTGCAGGGAGGCTACGAGCAGTACTTC.

This clonotype was counted ten times or more. The chain carries TRBV7-8 and TRBJ2-1; D gene unclear. From germline, CDR1 is SGHVS and CDR2 FQNEAQ. CDR3 length: 14 residues. With 3 bases removed from V and 4 bases from J, the gap between germline ends came to 10 bases. CDR3 DNA sequence: TGTGCCAGCAGCTTGGTGGCGGCATACAATGAGCAGTTCTTC. This translates into CASSLVAAYNEQFF.

This clonotype was counted a few times. The chain links TRBV6-2 or TRBV6-3 to TRBJ1-2; 11 bases agree with TRBD1. Per germline, CDR1 MNHEY and CDR2 SVGEGT. CDR3 size: 14 residues. V trimming: 7 bases; J trimming: 7 bases; junction bases outside the gene matches: 8. The CDR3 DNA reads TGTGCCAGCACCGGATCCGGGACAGGGGGTGGCTACACCTTC. As protein: CASTGSGTGGGYTF.

This chain links TRBV7-8 with TRBJ2-3, with 7 bases fitting TRBD2. The ends lost 3 bases at V and 2 bases at J; junction bases unmatched: 8. The germline gives CDR1 SGHVS, CDR2 FQNEAQ. CDR3 length equals 16 residues. The CDR3 reads CASSFVLAPHTDTQYF. In nucleotides, the CDR3 is TGTGCCAGCAGCTTTGTACTAGCGCCCCACACAGATACGCAGTATTTT.